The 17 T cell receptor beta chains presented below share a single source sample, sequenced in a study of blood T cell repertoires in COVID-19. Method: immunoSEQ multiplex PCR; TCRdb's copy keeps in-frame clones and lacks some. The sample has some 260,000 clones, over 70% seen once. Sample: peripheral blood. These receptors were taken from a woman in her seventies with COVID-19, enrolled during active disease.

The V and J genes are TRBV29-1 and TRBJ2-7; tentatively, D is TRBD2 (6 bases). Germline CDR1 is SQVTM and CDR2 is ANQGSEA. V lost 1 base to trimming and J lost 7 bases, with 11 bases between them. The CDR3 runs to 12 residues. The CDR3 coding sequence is TGCAGCGTTGAAGCGGCCGGGGGTGAGCAGTACTTC. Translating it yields CSVEAAGGEQYF.

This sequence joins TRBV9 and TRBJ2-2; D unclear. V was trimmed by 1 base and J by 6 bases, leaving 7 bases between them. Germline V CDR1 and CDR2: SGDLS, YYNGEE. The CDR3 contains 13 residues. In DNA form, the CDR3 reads TGTGCCAGCAGCGTAAAGTCGGCCGGGGAGCTGTTTTTT. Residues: CASSVKSAGELFF.

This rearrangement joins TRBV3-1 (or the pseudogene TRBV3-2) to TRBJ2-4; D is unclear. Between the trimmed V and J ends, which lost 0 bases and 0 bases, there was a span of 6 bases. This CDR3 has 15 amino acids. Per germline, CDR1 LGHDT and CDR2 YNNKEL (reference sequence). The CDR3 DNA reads TGTGCCAGCAGCCAAGATCTTCTAGCCAAAAACATTCAGTACTTC. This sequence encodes CASSQDLLAKNIQYF.

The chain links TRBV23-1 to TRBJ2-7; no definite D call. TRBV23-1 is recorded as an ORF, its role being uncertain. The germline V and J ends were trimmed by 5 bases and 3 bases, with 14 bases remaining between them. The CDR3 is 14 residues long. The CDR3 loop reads CASSYLRHNYEQYF. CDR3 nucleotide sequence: TGCGCCAGCAGTTACCTAAGACACAACTACGAGCAGTACTTC.

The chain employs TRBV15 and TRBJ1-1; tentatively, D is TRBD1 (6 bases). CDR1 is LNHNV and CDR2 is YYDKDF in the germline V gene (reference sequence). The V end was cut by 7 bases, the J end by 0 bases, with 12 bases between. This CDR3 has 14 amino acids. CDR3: CATNPGALNTEAFF. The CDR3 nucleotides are TGTGCCACCAATCCAGGGGCCCTGAACACTGAAGCTTTCTTT. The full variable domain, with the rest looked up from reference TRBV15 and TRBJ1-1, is DAMVIQNPRYQVTQFGKPVTLSCSQTLNHNVMYWYQQKSSQAPKLLFHYYDKDFNNEADTPDNFQSRRPNTSFCFLDIRSPGLGDTAMYLCATNPGALNTEAFFGQGTRLTVV.

The CDR3 nucleotides read TGTGCCAGCAGTCCGAGGGTGGGCCAGCCCCAGCATTTT. Protein: CASSPRVGQPQHF. This chain uses TRBV27 with TRBJ1-5; D uncertain. Germline CDR1 is MNHEY and CDR2 is SMNVEV (reference sequence). Trimming cost V 5 bases and J 7 bases, with 12 bases left between them. The CDR3 has 13 residues.

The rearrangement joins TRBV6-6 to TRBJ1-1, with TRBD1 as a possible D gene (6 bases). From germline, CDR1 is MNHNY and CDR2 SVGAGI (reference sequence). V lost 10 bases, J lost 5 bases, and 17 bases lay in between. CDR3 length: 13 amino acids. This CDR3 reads CATLPAGATEAFF. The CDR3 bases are TGTGCCACCTTACCCGCAGGGGCGACTGAAGCTTTCTTT.

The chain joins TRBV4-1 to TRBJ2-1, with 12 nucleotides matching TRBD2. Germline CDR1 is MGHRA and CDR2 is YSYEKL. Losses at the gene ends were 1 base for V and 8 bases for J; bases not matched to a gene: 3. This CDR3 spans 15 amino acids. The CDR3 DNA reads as TGCGCCAGCAGCCAAGGACTAGCGGGGGTCGATGAGCAGTTCTTC. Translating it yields CASSQGLAGVDEQFF.

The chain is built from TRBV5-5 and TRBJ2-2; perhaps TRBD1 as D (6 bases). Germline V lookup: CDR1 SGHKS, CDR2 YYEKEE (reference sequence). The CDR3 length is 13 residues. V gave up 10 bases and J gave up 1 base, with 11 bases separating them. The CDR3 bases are TGTGCCGCCGGGGACAAGAACACCGGGGAGCTGTTTTTT. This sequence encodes CAAGDKNTGELFF.

CDR3 sequence: CASSPRLAGTDTQYF. CDR3 DNA sequence: TGTGCCAGCAGTCCGAGACTAGCGGGAACAGATACGCAGTATTTT. The gene calls are TRBV6-4 and TRBJ2-3; 11 nucleotides match TRBD2. The CDR3 sequence is 15 residues long. V lost 5 bases, J lost 3 bases, and 4 bases stayed unmatched. Germline CDR1 reads MRHNA; CDR2 reads SNTAGT.

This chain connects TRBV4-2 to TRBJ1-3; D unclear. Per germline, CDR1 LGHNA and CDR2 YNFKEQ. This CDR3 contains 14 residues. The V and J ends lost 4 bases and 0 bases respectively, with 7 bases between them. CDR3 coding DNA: TGTGCCAGCAGCCTTCACTACTCTGGAAACACCATATATTTT. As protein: CASSLHYSGNTIYF.

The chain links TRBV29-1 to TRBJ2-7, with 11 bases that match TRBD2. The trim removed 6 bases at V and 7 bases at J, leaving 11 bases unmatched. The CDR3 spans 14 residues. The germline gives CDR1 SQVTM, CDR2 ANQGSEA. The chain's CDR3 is CSVGTSGLLGEQYF. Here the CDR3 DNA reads TGCAGCGTAGGGACTAGCGGACTCCTTGGGGAGCAGTACTTC.

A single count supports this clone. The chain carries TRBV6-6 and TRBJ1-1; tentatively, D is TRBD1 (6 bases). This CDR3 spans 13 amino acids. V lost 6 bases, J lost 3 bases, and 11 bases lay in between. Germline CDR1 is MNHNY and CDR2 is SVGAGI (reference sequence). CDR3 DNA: TGTGCCAGCAGCTCCCGACAGGACACTGAAGCTTTCTTT. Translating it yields CASSSRQDTEAFF.

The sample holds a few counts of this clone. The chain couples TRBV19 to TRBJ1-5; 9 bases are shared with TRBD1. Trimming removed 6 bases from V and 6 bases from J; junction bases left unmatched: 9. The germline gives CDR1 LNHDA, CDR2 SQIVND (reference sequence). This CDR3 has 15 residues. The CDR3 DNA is TGTGCCAGTAGCATCGGGACAGGGAGGAGTCAGCCCCAGCATTTT. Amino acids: CASSIGTGRSQPQHF.

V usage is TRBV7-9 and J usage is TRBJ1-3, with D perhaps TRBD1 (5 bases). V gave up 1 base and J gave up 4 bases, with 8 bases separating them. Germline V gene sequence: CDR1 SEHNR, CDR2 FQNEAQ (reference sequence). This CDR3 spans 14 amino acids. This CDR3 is CASSLVTEGNTIYF. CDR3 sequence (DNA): TGTGCCAGCAGCTTAGTGACAGAAGGAAACACCATATATTTT.

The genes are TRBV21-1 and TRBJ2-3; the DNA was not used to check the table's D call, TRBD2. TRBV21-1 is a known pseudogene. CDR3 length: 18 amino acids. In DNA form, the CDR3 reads TGTGCCAGCACCTCCAAGGGGCTAGCGGGAGAGTACACAGATACGCAGTATTTT. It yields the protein CASTSKGLAGEYTDTQYF.

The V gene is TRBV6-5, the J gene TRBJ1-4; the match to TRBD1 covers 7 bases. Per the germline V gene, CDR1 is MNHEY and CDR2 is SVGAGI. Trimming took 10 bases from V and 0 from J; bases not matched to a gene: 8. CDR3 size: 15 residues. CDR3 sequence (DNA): TGTGCCACCCATCGACAGGGCGCAACTAATGAAAAACTGTTTTTT. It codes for CATHRQGATNEKLFF.